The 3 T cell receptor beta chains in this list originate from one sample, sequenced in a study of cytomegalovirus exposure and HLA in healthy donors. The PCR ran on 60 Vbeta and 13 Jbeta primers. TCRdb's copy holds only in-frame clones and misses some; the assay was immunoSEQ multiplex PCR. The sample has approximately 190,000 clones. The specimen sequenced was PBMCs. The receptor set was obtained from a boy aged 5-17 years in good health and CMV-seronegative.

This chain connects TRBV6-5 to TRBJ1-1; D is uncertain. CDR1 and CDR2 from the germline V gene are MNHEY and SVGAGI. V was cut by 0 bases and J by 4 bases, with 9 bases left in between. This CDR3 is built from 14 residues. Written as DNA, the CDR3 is TGTGCCAGCAGTTACTCGACGGGGATCACTGAAGCTTTCTTT. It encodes CASSYSTGITEAFF.

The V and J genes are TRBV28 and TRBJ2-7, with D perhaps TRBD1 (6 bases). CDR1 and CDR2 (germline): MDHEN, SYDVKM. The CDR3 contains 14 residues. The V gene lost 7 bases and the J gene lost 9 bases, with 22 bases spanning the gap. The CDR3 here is CASTPSRPGDGQYF. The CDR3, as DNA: TGTGCCAGCACCCCCTCTCGCCCAGGGGATGGGCAGTACTTC.

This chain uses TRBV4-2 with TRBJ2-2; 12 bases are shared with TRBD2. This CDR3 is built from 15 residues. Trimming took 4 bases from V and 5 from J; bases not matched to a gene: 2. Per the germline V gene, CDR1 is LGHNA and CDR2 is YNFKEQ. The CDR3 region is CASSLGLAGTGELFF. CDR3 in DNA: TGTGCCAGCAGCCTCGGACTAGCGGGGACCGGGGAGCTGTTTTTT.